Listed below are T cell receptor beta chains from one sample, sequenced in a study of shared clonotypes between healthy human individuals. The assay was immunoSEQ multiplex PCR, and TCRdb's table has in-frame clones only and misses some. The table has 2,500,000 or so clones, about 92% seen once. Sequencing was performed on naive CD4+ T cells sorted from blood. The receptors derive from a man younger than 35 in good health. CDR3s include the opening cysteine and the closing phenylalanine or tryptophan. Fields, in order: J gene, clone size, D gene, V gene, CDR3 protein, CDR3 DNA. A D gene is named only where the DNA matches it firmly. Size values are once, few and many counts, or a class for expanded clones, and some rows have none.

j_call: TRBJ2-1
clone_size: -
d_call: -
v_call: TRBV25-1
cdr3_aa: CASKSPPPGWQFF
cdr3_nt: TGTGCCAGCAAGTCCCCGCCCCCAGGGTGGCAGTTCTTC

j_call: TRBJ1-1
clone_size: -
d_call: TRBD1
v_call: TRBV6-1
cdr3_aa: CASSRTGGDAFF
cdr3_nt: TGTGCCAGCAGTCGGACAGGGGGCGACGCTTTCTTT

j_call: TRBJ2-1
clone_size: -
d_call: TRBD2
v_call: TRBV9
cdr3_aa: CASSLWTSGGSSYNEQFF
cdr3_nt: TGTGCCAGCAGCCTATGGACTAGCGGGGGGAGCTCCTACAATGAGCAGTTCTTC

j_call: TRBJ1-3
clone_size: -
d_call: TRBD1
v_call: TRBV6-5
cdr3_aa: CATLRGLNSGNTIYF
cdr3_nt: TGTGCCACCCTGAGGGGGCTGAACTCTGGAAACACCATATATTTT

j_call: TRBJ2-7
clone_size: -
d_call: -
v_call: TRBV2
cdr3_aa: CASRDEAYEQYF
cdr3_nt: TGTGCCAGCAGGGATGAAGCCTACGAGCAGTACTTC

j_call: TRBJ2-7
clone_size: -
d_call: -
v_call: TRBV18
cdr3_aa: CASSPLAGDSEQYF
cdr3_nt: TGTGCCAGCTCACCACTGGCAGGGGACTCCGAGCAGTACTTC

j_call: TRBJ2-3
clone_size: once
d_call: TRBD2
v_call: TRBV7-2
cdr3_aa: CASSISSGSTDTQYF
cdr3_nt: TGTGCCAGCAGCATATCTAGCGGTAGCACAGATACGCAGTATTTT

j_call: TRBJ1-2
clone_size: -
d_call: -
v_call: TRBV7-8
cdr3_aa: CASSTLDGYTF
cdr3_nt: TGTGCCAGCAGCACCTTGGACGGCTACACCTTC

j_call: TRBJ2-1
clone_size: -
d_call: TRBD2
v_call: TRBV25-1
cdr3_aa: CASSRVAGFEQFF
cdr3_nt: TGTGCCAGCAGTCGGGTAGCGGGGTTTGAGCAGTTCTTC

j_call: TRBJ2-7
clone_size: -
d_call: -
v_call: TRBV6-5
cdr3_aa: CASSPYGDLAYEQYF
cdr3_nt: TGTGCCAGCAGTCCTTATGGGGATCTTGCCTACGAGCAGTACTTC

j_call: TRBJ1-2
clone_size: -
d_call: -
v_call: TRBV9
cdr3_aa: CASSPSPSGIYTF
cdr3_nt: TGTGCCAGCAGCCCCTCCCCATCCGGAATCTACACCTTC

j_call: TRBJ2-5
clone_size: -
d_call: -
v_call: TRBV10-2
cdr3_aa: CASSEGASGTQYF
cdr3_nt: TGCGCCAGCAGTGAGGGCGCGTCCGGGACCCAGTACTTC

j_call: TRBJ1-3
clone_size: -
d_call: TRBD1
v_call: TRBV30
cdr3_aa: CAWGPGQAPGNTIYF
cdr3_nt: TGTGCCTGGGGCCCGGGACAGGCCCCTGGAAACACCATATATTTT

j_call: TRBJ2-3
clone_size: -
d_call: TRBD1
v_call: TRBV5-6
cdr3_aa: CASSLTGGSDTQYF
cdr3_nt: TGTGCCAGCAGCCTGACAGGGGGTTCAGATACGCAGTATTTT

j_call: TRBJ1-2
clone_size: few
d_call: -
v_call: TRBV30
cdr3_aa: CAWGQGYGYTF
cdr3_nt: TGTGCCTGGGGGCAGGGCTATGGCTACACCTTC

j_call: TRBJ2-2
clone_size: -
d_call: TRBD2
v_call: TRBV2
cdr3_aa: CASSERGREGTGELFF
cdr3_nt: TGTGCCAGCAGTGAAAGAGGGCGGGAGGGAACCGGGGAGCTGTTTTTT

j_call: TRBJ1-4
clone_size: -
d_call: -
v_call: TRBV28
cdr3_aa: CASRPGGTEKLFF
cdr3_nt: TGTGCCAGCAGACCGGGCGGTACTGAAAAACTGTTTTTT

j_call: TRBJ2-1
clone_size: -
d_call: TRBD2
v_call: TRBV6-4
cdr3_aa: CASSDPTSGDHEQFF
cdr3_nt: TGTGCCAGCAGTGACCCGACTAGCGGGGATCATGAGCAGTTCTTC

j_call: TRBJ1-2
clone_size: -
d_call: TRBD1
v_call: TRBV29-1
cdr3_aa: CSVEFLGAGGFTYGYTF
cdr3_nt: TGCAGCGTTGAATTCCTCGGGGCAGGGGGATTCACTTATGGCTACACCTTC

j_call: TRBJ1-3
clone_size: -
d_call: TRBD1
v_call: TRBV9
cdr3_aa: CASSADRDGNTIYF
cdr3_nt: TGTGCCAGCAGCGCAGACAGGGATGGAAACACCATATATTTT

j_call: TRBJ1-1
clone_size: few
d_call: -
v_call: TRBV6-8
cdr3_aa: CASSTRQDLNTEAFF
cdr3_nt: TGTGCCAGCAGTACCCGACAGGATTTGAACACTGAAGCTTTCTTT

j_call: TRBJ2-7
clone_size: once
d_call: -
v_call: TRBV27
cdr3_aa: CASSLFTSSYEQYF
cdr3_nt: TGTGCCAGCAGTTTATTTACGAGCTCCTACGAGCAGTACTTC

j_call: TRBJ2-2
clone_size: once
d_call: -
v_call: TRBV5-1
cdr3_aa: CASNGGQTGELFF
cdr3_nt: TGCGCCAGCAACGGGGGACAAACCGGGGAGCTGTTTTTT

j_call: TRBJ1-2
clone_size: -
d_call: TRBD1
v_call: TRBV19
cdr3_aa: CASSTGQGRGYTF
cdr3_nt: TGTGCCAGTAGTACCGGACAGGGCAGAGGCTACACCTTC

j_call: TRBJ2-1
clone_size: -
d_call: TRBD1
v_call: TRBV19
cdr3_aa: CASSKGGRGEQFF
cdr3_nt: TGTGCCAGTAGTAAAGGGGGCCGTGGGGAGCAGTTCTTC

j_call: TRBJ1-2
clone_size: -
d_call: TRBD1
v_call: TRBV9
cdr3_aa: CASSAAAGGRNYGYTF
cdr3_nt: TGTGCCAGCAGCGCCGCGGCAGGGGGCCGTAACTATGGCTACACCTTC

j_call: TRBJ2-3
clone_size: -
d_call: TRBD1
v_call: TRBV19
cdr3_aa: CASTPTGGARTDTQYF
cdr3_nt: TGTGCCAGTACCCCGACAGGGGGCGCGCGGACAGATACGCAGTATTTT

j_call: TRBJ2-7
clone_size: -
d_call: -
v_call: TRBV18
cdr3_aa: CASSDRQDEQYF
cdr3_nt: TGTGCCAGCTCAGACCGACAGGACGAGCAGTACTTC

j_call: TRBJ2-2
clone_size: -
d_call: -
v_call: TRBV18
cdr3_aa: CASSRAPANTGELFF
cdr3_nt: TGTGCCAGCTCGAGGGCGCCTGCGAACACCGGGGAGCTGTTTTTT

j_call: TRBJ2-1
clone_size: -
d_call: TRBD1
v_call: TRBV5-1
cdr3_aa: CASSSSGTEMFF
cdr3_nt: TGCGCCAGCAGCTCTTCCGGGACAGAAATGTTCTTC

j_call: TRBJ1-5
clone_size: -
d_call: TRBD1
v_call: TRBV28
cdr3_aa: CASSLLGPGQLGAQPQHF
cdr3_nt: TGTGCCAGCAGTTTATTAGGACCGGGACAGTTGGGGGCTCAGCCCCAGCATTTT

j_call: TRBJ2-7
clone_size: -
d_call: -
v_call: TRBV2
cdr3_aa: CATDQTGLHEQYF
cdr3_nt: TGTGCCACAGATCAGACAGGTCTTCACGAGCAGTACTTC

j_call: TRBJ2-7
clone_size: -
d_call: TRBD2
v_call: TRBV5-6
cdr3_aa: CASRGVAGTYEQYF
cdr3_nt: TGTGCCAGCAGGGGGGTAGCGGGGACCTACGAGCAGTACTTC

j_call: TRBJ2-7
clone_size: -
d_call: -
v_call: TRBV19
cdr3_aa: CASSICSYEQYF
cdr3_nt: TGTGCCAGTAGTATTTGTAGCTACGAGCAGTACTTC

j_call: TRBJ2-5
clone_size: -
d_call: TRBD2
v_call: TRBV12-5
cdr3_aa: CASGLTEKGLAGETQYF
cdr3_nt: TGTGCTAGTGGTTTGACTGAAAAGGGACTAGCTGGAGAGACCCAGTACTTC

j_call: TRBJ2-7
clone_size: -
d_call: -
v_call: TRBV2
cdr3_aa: CASSPRGAPYEQYF
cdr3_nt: TGTGCCAGCAGTCCCAGGGGGGCTCCCTACGAGCAGTACTTC

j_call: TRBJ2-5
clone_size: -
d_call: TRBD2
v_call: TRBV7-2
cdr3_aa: CASSETSSFQETQYF
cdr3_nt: TGTGCCAGCAGCGAGACTAGCAGCTTTCAAGAGACCCAGTACTTC

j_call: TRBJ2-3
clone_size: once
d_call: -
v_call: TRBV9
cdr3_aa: CASSVDPGGLTDTQYF
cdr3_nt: TGTGCCAGCAGCGTAGACCCAGGGGGACTCACAGATACGCAGTATTTT

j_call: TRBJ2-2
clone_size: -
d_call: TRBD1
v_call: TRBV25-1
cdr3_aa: CASSADRVGTGELFF
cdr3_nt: TGTGCCAGCAGTGCCGACAGGGTCGGGACCGGGGAGCTGTTTTTT

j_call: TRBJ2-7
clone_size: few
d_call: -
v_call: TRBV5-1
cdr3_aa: CASSLTSYEQYF
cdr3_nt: TGCGCCAGCAGCTTGACGTCCTACGAGCAGTACTTC

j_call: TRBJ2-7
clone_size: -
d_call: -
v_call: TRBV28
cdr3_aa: CASSPARVSFGDEQYF
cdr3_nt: TGTGCCAGCAGTCCCGCCCGGGTCTCCTTCGGGGACGAGCAGTACTTC

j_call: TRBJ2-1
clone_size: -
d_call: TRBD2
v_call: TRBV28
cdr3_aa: CASKGLAGDHYNEQFF
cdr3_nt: TGTGCCAGCAAAGGACTAGCGGGAGATCACTACAATGAGCAGTTCTTC

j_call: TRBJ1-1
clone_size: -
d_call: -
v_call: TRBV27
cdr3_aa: CASSDWGGTEAFF
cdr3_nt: TGTGCCAGCTCGGACTGGGGCGGCACTGAAGCTTTCTTT

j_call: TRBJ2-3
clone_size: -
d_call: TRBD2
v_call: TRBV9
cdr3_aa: CASSVFESSGGDTQYF
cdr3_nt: TGTGCCAGCAGCGTTTTTGAGTCTAGCGGAGGTGATACGCAGTATTTT

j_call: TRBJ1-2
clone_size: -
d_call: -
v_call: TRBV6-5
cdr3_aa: CASSVWGSNYGYTF
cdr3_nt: TGTGCCAGCAGTGTCTGGGGGAGTAACTATGGCTACACCTTC

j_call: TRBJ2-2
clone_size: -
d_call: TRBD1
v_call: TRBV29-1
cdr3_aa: CSVLGQGEVGELFF
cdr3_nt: TGCAGCGTCCTCGGACAGGGGGAAGTCGGGGAGCTGTTTTTT

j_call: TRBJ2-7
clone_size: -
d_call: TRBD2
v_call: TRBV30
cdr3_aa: CAWSTELAGAGNEQYF
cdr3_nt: TGTGCCTGGAGTACGGAGCTAGCGGGAGCTGGAAACGAGCAGTACTTC

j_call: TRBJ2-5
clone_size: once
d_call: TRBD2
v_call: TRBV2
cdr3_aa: CASSMASGRALSETQYF
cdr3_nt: TGTGCCAGCAGCATGGCTAGCGGGAGGGCTCTCTCAGAGACCCAGTACTTC

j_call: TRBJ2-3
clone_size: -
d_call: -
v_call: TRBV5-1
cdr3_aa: CASSPPNSGDSTDTQYF
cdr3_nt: TGCGCCAGCAGCCCTCCAAATAGCGGAGATAGCACAGATACGCAGTATTTT

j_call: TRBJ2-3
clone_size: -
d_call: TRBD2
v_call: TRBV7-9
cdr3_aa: CASTRLAGDTDTQYF
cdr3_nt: TGTGCCAGCACCCGACTAGCGGGAGACACAGATACGCAGTATTTT

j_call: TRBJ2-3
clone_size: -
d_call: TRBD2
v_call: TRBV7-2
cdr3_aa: CASSLKGGTSGRTDTQYF
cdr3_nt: TGTGCCAGCAGCTTAAAGGGAGGGACTAGCGGGCGCACAGATACGCAGTATTTT

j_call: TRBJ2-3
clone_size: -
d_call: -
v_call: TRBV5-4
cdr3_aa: CASSIAVAGDTQYF
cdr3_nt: TGTGCCAGCAGTATAGCGGTGGCGGGGGATACGCAGTATTTT

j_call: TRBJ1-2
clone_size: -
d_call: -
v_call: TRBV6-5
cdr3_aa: CASSPPNLRGYTF
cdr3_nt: TGTGCCAGCAGTCCTCCCAACCTCAGGGGCTACACCTTC

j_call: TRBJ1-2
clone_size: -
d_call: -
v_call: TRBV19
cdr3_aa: CASSIGGLDFYGYTF
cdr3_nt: TGTGCCAGTAGTATAGGGGGACTGGATTTCTATGGCTACACCTTC

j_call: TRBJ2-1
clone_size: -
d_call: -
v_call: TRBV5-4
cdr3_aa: CASRIGGGSYNEQFF
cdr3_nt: TGTGCCAGCAGAATAGGGGGGGGCTCCTACAATGAGCAGTTCTTC

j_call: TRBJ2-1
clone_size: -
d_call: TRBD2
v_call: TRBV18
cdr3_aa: CASSPGYSLAGSQSSGEQFF
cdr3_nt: TGTGCCAGCTCACCAGGCTACTCGCTAGCGGGGTCCCAAAGTAGTGGTGAGCAGTTCTTC

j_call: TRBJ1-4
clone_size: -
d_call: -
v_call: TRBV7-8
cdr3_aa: CASSPRWENEKLFF
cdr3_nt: TGTGCCAGCAGCCCTCGGTGGGAGAATGAAAAACTGTTTTTT

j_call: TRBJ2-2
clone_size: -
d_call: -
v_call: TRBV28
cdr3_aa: CASSLWRGLNTGELFF
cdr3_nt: TGTGCCAGCAGTTTATGGCGGGGGCTAAACACCGGGGAGCTGTTTTTT

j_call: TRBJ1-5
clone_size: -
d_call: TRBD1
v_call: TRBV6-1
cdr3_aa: CASSEYTGTVNQPQHF
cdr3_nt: TGTGCCAGCAGTGAATATACCGGGACAGTCAATCAGCCCCAGCATTTT